Listed below are T cell receptor beta chains from one sample, sequenced in a study of blood T cell repertoires in COVID-19. The protocol was immunoSEQ multiplex PCR, while the TCRdb copy is restricted to in-frame clones and leaves out a portion. The sample lists hundreds of thousands of clones; about 91% were seen once. Sequenced: PBMCs or T cells enriched from blood (not recorded which). The receptors originated from a woman aged 40-49 years who had recovered from COVID-19. The CDR3 runs from the conserved cysteine through the conserved F or W. A D gene is named only where the DNA matches it firmly. Clone size is given for some rows only: seen once, a few or many times, or a class if the clone is expanded.

.	TRBV7-9	TRBD1	TRBJ2-1	CASSFTQGADEQFF	TGTGCCAGCAGCTTTACACAGGGGGCGGACGAGCAGTTCTTC
.	TRBV27	.	TRBJ1-5	CASSFLTGSNQPQHF	TGTGCCAGCAGTTTTTTGACAGGTAGCAATCAGCCCCAGCATTTT
.	TRBV11-3	TRBD2	TRBJ2-7	CASSPEGRGAYEQYF	TGTGCCAGCAGCCCCGAAGGACGGGGGGCCTACGAGCAGTACTTC
.	TRBV7-9	.	TRBJ1-1	CASSSAGLNTEAFF	TGTGCCAGCAGCTCCGCAGGGTTGAACACTGAAGCTTTCTTT
.	TRBV5-1	TRBD2	TRBJ2-3	CASGRVAGAGTDTQYF	TGCGCCAGCGGAAGAGTTGCGGGAGCGGGCACAGATACGCAGTATTTT
.	TRBV27	TRBD1	TRBJ1-2	CASSPRDRGVYGYTF	TGTGCCAGCAGTCCCCGGGACAGGGGCGTCTATGGCTACACCTTC
once	TRBV7-9	.	TRBJ2-1	CASSVGLIEQFF	TGTGCCAGCAGCGTCGGACTAATAGAGCAGTTCTTC
.	TRBV27	.	TRBJ2-7	CASSFRGEYEQYF	TGTGCCAGCAGTTTCAGGGGGGAATACGAGCAGTACTTC
.	TRBV4-3	.	TRBJ2-5	CASSQVRGSGETQYF	TGCGCCAGCAGCCAAGTAAGGGGGTCAGGAGAGACCCAGTACTTC
.	TRBV10-3	.	TRBJ2-7	CAISGGTQRVDYEQYF	TGTGCCATCAGTGGAGGAACCCAGAGGGTCGACTACGAGCAGTACTTC
.	TRBV7-9	TRBD2	TRBJ2-3	CASSSPELAGTDTQYF	TGTGCCAGCAGCTCCCCGGAACTAGCGGGCACAGATACGCAGTATTTT
.	TRBV5-6	TRBD1	TRBJ2-3	CASSLVTGQGRDTQYF	TGTGCCAGCAGCTTGGTCACAGGACAGGGTCGGGATACGCAGTATTTT
.	TRBV12-3/TRBV12-4	.	TRBJ1-6	CASSRVDSPLHF	TGTGCCAGCAGTCGAGTAGATTCACCCCTCCACTTT
once	TRBV10-3	.	TRBJ2-4	CAISEFVEGINIQYF	TGTGCCATCAGTGAGTTCGTAGAGGGTATAAACATTCAGTACTTC
.	TRBV30	TRBD1	TRBJ1-2	CAWTGGKDGYTF	TGTGCCTGGACAGGGGGCAAGGATGGCTACACCTTC
.	TRBV4-3	TRBD2	TRBJ2-7	CASSQDWERELKYEQYF	TGCGCCAGCAGCCAAGATTGGGAGCGGGAGTTAAAGTACGAGCAGTACTTC
once	TRBV7-8	.	TRBJ2-1	CASSLLARKGNEQFF	TGTGCCAGCAGCTTATTAGCGCGAAAGGGCAATGAGCAGTTCTTC
.	TRBV29-1	TRBD2	TRBJ2-2	CSVEASGANTGELFF	TGCAGCGTTGAGGCTAGCGGCGCGAACACCGGGGAGCTGTTTTTT
.	TRBV28	.	TRBJ1-1	CASSFKSVRETEAFF	TGTGCCAGCAGTTTCAAGAGTGTCAGGGAAACTGAAGCTTTCTTT
once	TRBV7-3	.	TRBJ2-3	CASSLTGQLTDTQYF	TGTGCCAGCAGCTTAACCGGACAGCTCACAGATACGCAGTATTTT
.	TRBV5-6	TRBD1	TRBJ2-7	CASSLKNRGPYF	TGTGCCAGCAGCTTGAAAAACAGGGGACCGTACTTC
.	TRBV28	TRBD1	TRBJ1-1	CASSSQVHRGVEAEAFF	TGTGCCAGCAGTTCCCAAGTGCACAGGGGGGTTGAGGCTGAAGCTTTCTTT
.	TRBV30	.	TRBJ1-2	CAWSSRGSGYTF	TGTGCCTGGAGTTCCCGGGGGAGCGGCTACACCTTC
.	TRBV3-1/TRBV3-2	.	TRBJ2-3	CASSQNTQGRADTQYF	TGTGCCAGCAGCCAAAACACTCAGGGGAGGGCAGATACGCAGTATTTT
.	TRBV25-1	.	TRBJ2-7	CASSESGVGSYEQYF	TGTGCCAGCAGTGAATCGGGGGTAGGCTCCTACGAGCAGTACTTC
once	TRBV24-1	.	TRBJ1-3	CATSDGRGPGNTIYF	TGTGCCACCAGTGACGGCAGGGGTCCTGGAAACACCATATATTTT
.	TRBV6-2/TRBV6-3	.	TRBJ2-7	CASSYPPPPADYAEQYF	TGTGCCAGCAGTTACCCTCCCCCTCCGGCGGACTACGCCGAGCAGTACTTC
.	TRBV3-1/TRBV3-2	.	TRBJ1-5	CASSPARGGQPQHF	TGTGCCAGCAGCCCAGCGCGAGGTGGTCAGCCCCAGCATTTT
.	TRBV15	TRBD2	TRBJ2-1	CATSVSGGNEQFF	TGTGCCACCAGCGTTAGCGGGGGGAATGAGCAGTTCTTC
.	TRBV28	.	TRBJ1-2	CAVGGASGGYTF	TGTGCCGTGGGCGGGGCGTCTGGTGGCTACACCTTC
.	TRBV4-3	.	TRBJ1-2	CASSQDRGGYGYTF	TGCGCCAGCAGCCAAGACAGGGGTGGCTATGGCTACACCTTC
.	TRBV21-1	.	TRBJ1-3	CASSWAGQQENTIYF	TGTGCCAGCAGCTGGGCCGGACAGCAAGAAAACACCATATATTTT
once	TRBV2	.	TRBJ1-6	CASSEAPQANSPLHF	TGTGCCAGCAGTGAAGCGCCACAGGCTAATTCACCCCTCCACTTT
.	TRBV4-3	.	TRBJ2-3	CASSQDSSSTDTQYF	TGCGCCAGCAGCCAAGACTCTAGCTCCACAGATACGCAGTATTTT
.	TRBV5-1	.	TRBJ1-5	CASSYDSNQPQHF	TGCGCCAGCAGCTATGACAGTAATCAGCCCCAGCATTTT
few	TRBV5-1	TRBD1	TRBJ2-1	CASSFFGQGLTDEQFF	TGCGCCAGCAGCTTTTTTGGACAGGGCCTTACGGATGAGCAGTTCTTC
.	TRBV5-1	TRBD2	TRBJ2-2	CASVPGGLASGELFF	TGCGCCAGCGTCCCTGGGGGACTAGCGTCCGGGGAGCTGTTTTTT
.	TRBV7-6	TRBD1	TRBJ1-3	CASSLVAGGGSGNTIYF	TGTGCCAGCAGCTTAGTGGCAGGGGGAGGCTCTGGAAACACCATATATTTT
.	TRBV27	TRBD2	TRBJ2-7	CASSFKTSGPYEQYF	TGTGCCAGCAGTTTTAAAACTAGCGGGCCCTACGAGCAGTACTTC
.	TRBV7-9	.	TRBJ2-3	CASSPSSTDTQYF	TGTGCCAGCAGCCCCAGTTCGACAGATACGCAGTATTTT
.	TRBV4-3	TRBD1	TRBJ2-1	CASSQGTGANEQFF	TGCGCCAGCAGCCAAGGGACAGGGGCCAATGAGCAGTTCTTC
.	TRBV9	.	TRBJ1-4	CASGPRGINEKLFF	TGTGCCAGCGGCCCTCGGGGGATTAATGAAAAACTGTTTTTT